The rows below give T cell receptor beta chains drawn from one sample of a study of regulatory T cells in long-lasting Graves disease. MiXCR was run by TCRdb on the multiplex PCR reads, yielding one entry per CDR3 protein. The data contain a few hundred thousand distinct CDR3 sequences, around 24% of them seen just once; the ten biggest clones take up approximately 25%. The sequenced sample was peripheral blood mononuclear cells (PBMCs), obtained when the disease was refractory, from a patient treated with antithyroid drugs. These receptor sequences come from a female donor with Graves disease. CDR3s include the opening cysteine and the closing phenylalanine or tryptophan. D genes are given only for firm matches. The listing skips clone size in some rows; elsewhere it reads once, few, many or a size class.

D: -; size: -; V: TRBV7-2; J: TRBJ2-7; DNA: TGTGCCAGCAGCCCCAGGGGGGGGGGATACGAGCAGTACTTC; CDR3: CASSPRGGGYEQYF
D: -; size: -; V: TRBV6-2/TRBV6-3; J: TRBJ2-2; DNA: TGTGCCAGCAGTTACTCGCCGGTTCTAAAACCCACCGGGGAGCTGTTTTTT; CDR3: CASSYSPVLKPTGELFF
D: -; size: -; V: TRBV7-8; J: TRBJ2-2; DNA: TGTGCCAGCAGCTTAGGGGCCAGCGGGGAGCTGTTTTTT; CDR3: CASSLGASGELFF
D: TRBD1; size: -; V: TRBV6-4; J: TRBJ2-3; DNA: TGTGCCAGCGCCCCGGACAGGACAAAGCCTACGCAGTATTTT; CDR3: CASAPDRTKPTQYF
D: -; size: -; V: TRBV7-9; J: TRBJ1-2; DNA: TGTGCCAGCAGCTTTTTAGGCTCCTATGGCTACACCTTC; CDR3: CASSFLGSYGYTF
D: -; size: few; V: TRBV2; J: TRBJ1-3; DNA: TGTGCCAGCAGTGCTACAGGGTCTGGAAACACCATATATTTT; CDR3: CASSATGSGNTIYF
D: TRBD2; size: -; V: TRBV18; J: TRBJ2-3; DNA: TGTGCCAGCTCACGCGGACTAGCGGATACGCAGTATTTT; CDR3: CASSRGLADTQYF
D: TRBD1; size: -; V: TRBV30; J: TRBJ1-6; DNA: TGTGCCGGAAGAAGATTCTCCGGGACAGATAATTCACCCCTCCACTTT; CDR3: CAGRRFSGTDNSPLHF
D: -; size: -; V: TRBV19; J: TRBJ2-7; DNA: TGTGCCAGTAGTGGCAGAGGGTACTACGAGCAGTACTTC; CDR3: CASSGRGYYEQYF
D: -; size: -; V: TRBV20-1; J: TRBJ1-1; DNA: TGCAGTGCTAACCAACGACAGAACACTGAAGCTTTCTTT; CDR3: CSANQRQNTEAFF
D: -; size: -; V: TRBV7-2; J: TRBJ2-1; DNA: TGTGCCAGCAGGTCTAGTGGGAGCTCCTACAATGAGCAGTTCTTC; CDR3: CASRSSGSSYNEQFF